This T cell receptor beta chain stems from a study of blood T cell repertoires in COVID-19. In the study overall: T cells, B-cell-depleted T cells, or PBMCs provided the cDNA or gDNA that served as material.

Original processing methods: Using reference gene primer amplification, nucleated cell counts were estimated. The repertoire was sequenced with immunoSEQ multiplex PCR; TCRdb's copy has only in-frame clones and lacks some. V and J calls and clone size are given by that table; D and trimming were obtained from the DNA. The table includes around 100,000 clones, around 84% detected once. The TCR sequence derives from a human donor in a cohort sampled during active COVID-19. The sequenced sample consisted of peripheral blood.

The CDR3 DNA sequence: TGTGCCAGCAGCTTAGTCGGCCAAGAGACCCAGTACTTC. Translation gives CASSLVGQETQYF. The chain combines TRBV7-2 with TRBJ2-5; D gene uncertain. Trimming took off 1 base at V and 1 base at J, with 4 bases between the two ends. Germline V lookup: CDR1 SGHTA, CDR2 FQGNSA. The CDR3 extends over 13 amino acids. Together with reference TRBV7-2 and TRBJ2-5, the CDR3 gives the full variable domain: GAGVSQSPSNKVTEKGKDVELRCDPISGHTALYWYRQSLGQGLEFLIYFQGNSAPDKSGLPSDRFSAERTGGSVSTLTIQRTQQEDSAVYLCASSLVGQETQYFGPGTRLLVL.